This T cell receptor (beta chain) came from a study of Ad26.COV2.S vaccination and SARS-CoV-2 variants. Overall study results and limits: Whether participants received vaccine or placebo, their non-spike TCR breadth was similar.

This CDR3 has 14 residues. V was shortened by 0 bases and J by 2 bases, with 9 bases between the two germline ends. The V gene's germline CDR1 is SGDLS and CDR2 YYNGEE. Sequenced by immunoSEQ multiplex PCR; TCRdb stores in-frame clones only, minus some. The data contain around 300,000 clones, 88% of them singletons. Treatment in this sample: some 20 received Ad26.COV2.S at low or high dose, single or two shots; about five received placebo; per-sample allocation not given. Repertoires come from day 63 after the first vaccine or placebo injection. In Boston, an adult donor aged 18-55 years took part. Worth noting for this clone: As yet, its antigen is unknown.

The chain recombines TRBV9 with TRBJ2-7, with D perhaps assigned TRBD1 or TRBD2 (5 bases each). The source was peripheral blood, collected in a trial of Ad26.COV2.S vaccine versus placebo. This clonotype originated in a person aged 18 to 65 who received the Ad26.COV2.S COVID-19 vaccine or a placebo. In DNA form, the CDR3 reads TGTGCCAGCAGCGTAGGAGGGGAAACCTACGAGCAGTACTTC. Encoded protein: CASSVGGETYEQYF.